One and the same sample provided the 2 T cell receptor beta chains below, sequenced in a study of blood T cell repertoires in COVID-19. Produced via immunoSEQ multiplex PCR; TCRdb's table is partial and in-frame only. This sample has 70,000 or so clones; 70% to 90% occur once, and the top ten carry about 15%. Sequencing input: peripheral blood. Receptors originate from a man aged 40-55 years with COVID-19, enrolled during active disease.

J is TRBJ1-5 and V is TRBV6-6, with 7 bases fitting TRBD1. The V and J ends lost 6 bases and 2 bases, in that order; junction bases with no gene match: 7. The germline V gene encodes CDR1 MNHNY and CDR2 SVGAGI (reference sequence). The CDR3 runs 15 residues. DNA of the CDR3: TGTGCCAGCAGACCACAGGGGTTCGGCAATCAGCCCCAGCATTTT. This codes for CASRPQGFGNQPQHF.

The J gene is TRBJ1-2, the V gene TRBV10-1; D gene uncertain. Germline-derived CDR1 and CDR2 are WNHNN and SYGVQD (reference sequence). The CDR3 totals 13 residues. The V end was cut by 3 bases, the J end by 4 bases, with 9 bases between. Here the CDR3 DNA reads TGCGCCAGCAGTGATCCGGGTTCCTATGGCTACACCTTC. This gives the protein CASSDPGSYGYTF.